This is a list of T cell receptor beta chains from one sample in a study of cytomegalovirus exposure and HLA in healthy donors. Measured with immunoSEQ multiplex PCR; TCRdb has only the in-frame clones, and not every one. The table for this sample gives around 110,000 clones. Sequencing was carried out using PBMCs. All receptors derive from a man aged 25-45 years in good health and CMV-seronegative. Both conserved end residues are part of each CDR3. A D gene is named only where the DNA matches it firmly.

>TRBD2|TRBJ2-5|TRBV7-2
CASSFQRGAGETQYF
TGTGCCAGCAGCTTTCAGCGGGGGGCCGGGGAGACCCAGTACTTC
>NA|TRBJ1-4|TRBV29-1
CSVEAGEKLFF
TGCAGCGTTGAAGCGGGGGAAAAACTGTTTTTT
>TRBD1|TRBJ1-1|TRBV6-6
CASRDRGYTEAFF
TGTGCCAGCAGAGACAGGGGGTACACTGAAGCTTTCTTT
>TRBD1|TRBJ2-2|TRBV27
CASSGRTGGHGAGELFF
TGTGCCAGCAGTGGAAGGACAGGGGGCCACGGGGCCGGGGAGCTGTTTTTT
>NA|TRBJ1-3|TRBV5-4
CASSLGTVLSGNTIYF
TGTGCCAGCAGCTTGGGGACAGTCCTCTCTGGAAACACCATATATTTT
>TRBD2|TRBJ2-6|TRBV12-5
CASGLAPGGLAGVYSGANVLTF
TGTGCTAGTGGTTTGGCACCCGGAGGACTAGCGGGGGTTTACTCTGGGGCCAACGTCCTGACTTTC
>NA|TRBJ2-7|TRBV18
CASSPPTQGNEQYF
TGTGCCAGCTCACCGCCCACCCAGGGGAACGAGCAGTACTTC
>TRBD1|TRBJ2-3|TRBV19
CASSKGARQKSRTDTQYF
TGTGCCAGTAGTAAGGGGGCTAGACAGAAGAGCAGGACAGATACGCAGTATTTT
>NA|TRBJ2-5|TRBV9
CASSVGGQEETQYF
TGTGCCAGCAGCGTAGGTGGGCAGGAAGAGACCCAGTACTTC
>NA|TRBJ2-7|TRBV2
CASKTDNYEQYF
TGTGCCAGCAAGACAGACAACTACGAGCAGTACTTC
>NA|TRBJ1-6|TRBV19
CASSIAADNSPLHF
TGTGCCAGTAGTATAGCGGCGGATAATTCACCCCTCCACTTT
>NA|TRBJ2-5|TRBV4-3
CASSQDLYTGGETQYF
TGCGCCAGCAGCCAAGATCTTTACACAGGCGGAGAGACCCAGTACTTC
>NA|TRBJ2-3|TRBV4-3
CASSQSPGSTDTQYF
TGCGCCAGCAGCCAAAGTCCGGGGTCCACAGATACGCAGTATTTT
>NA|TRBJ2-3|TRBV7-2
CASSLVPVGGGHTDTQYF
TGTGCCAGCAGCTTAGTTCCTGTGGGCGGGGGCCACACAGATACGCAGTATTTT
>TRBD2|TRBJ2-1|TRBV5-1
CASSSSGTSGDEQFF
TGCGCCAGCAGCTCCTCCGGGACTAGCGGCGACGAGCAGTTCTTC
>NA|TRBJ1-6|TRBV23-1
CASSQVDMYNSPLHF
TGCGCCAGCAGTCAAGTCGACATGTATAATTCACCCCTCCACTTT
>NA|TRBJ1-2|TRBV5-4
CASSLTGSNYGYTF
TGTGCCAGCAGCTTGACAGGCTCTAACTATGGCTACACCTTC
>NA|TRBJ1-5|TRBV28
CASSFRYYQPQHF
TGTGCCAGCAGTTTCCGTTACTATCAGCCCCAGCATTTT
>TRBD2|TRBJ2-1|TRBV11-2
CASSSLAGGRNEQFF
TGTGCCAGCAGCTCACTAGCGGGGGGGCGAAATGAGCAGTTCTTC
>NA|TRBJ2-7|TRBV5-6
CASSLGGVGEQYF
TGTGCCAGCAGCTTGGGCGGGGTAGGCGAGCAGTACTTC
>TRBD2|TRBJ2-7|TRBV5-1
CASSLAATSGGSSSYEQYF
TGCGCCAGCAGCTTGGCCGCGACTAGCGGGGGGTCGAGCTCCTACGAGCAGTACTTC
>NA|TRBJ1-1|TRBV29-1
CSGAAGGAGTEAFF
TGCAGCGGGGCAGCGGGGGGGGCCGGCACTGAAGCTTTCTTT
>TRBD1|TRBJ1-1|TRBV7-3
CASRAGGSTEAFF
TGTGCCAGCAGAGCAGGGGGTAGCACTGAAGCTTTCTTT
>TRBD1|TRBJ2-7|TRBV19
CASSPAGGGYAVEQYF
TGTGCCAGTAGTCCAGCAGGGGGCGGTTACGCCGTCGAGCAGTACTTC
>TRBD2|TRBJ2-7|TRBV4-2
CASSHQPAGVGLHYGQYF
TGTGCCAGCAGCCACCAACCGGCGGGGGTAGGGTTACACTACGGGCAGTACTTC
>TRBD2|TRBJ2-2|TRBV4-3
CASRSGGGVNTGELFF
TGCGCCAGCCGAAGCGGGGGGGGTGTGAACACCGGGGAGCTGTTTTTT